This entry is about one TCR beta chain. What it binds is unknown. Only in-frame clones appear in the TCRdb table, and some are missing; sequencing was by immunoSEQ multiplex PCR. Among 20,000 to 25,000 clones listed, about nine tenths were seen once. This record comes from a study of OX40 agonist ivuxolimab in advanced cancers. Study at large: Patients were treated with ivuxolimab, an agonistic anti-OX40 (CD134) antibody. Of mixed ages from about 20 to 80 and averaging about 60 years, the group was roughly 83% male. General study results and limits: Circulating CD4+ and CD8+ T cells showed clonal expansion by week 6 at 0.1 to 3.0 mg/kg.

The germline CDR1 and CDR2 sequences are MNHEY and SVGAGI. V trimming: 4 bases; J trimming: 11 bases; junction bases outside the gene matches: 13. The CDR3 consists of 15 residues. V gene TRBV6-5 combines with J gene TRBJ2-5, with 10 bases fitting TRBD1. This sequence originates from an adult with an advanced solid tumor such as melanoma, head and neck, liver or kidney cancer. Sequencing was performed on CD4+ or CD8+ T cells sorted from blood, taken in a trial of the OX40 agonist ivuxolimab. The CDR3 region is CASSSTGTGDREQYF. In DNA form, the CDR3 reads TGTGCCAGCAGTTCGACCGGGACAGGGGATCGTGAGCAGTACTTC.